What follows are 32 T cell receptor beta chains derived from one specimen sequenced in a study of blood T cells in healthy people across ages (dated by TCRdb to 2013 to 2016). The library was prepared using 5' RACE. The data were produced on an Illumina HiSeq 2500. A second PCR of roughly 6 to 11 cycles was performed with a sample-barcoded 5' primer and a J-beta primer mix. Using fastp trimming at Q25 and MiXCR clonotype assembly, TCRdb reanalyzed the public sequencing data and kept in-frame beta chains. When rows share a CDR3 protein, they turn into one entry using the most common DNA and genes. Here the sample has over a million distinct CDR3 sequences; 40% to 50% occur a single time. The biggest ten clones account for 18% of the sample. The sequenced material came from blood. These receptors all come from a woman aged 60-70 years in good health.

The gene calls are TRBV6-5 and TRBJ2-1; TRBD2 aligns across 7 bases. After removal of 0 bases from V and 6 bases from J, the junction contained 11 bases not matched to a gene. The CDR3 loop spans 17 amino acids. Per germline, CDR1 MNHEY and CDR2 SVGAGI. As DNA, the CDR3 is TGTGCCAGCAGTTACTCGTTCAGGACTAGGATCCCCAATGAGCAGTTCTTC. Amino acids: CASSYSFRTRIPNEQFF.

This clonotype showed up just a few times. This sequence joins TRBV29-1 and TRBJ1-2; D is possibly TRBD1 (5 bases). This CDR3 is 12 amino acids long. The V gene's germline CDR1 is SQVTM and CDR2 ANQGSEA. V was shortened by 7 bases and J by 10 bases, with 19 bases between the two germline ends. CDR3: CSADRQYVDYTF. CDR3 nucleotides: TGCAGCGCCGACAGACAGTATGTGGACTACACCTTC.

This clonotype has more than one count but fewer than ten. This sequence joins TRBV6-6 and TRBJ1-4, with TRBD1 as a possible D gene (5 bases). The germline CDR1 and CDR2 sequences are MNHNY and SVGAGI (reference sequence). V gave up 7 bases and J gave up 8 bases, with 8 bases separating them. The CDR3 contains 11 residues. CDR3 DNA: TGTGCCAGCACTTGGGGGGAAAAACTGTTTTTT. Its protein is CASTWGEKLFF.

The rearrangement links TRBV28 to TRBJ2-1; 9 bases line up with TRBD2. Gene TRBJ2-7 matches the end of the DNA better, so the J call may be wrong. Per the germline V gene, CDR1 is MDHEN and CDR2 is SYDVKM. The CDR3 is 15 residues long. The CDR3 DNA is TGTGCCAGCAGTTTCAACCGACTAGCGGACAATGAGCAGTACTTC. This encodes CASSFNRLADNEQYF.

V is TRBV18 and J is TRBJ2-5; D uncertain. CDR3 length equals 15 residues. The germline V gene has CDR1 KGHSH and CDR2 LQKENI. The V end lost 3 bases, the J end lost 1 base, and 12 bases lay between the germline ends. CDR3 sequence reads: CASSPLQARQETQYF. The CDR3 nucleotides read TGTGCCAGCTCACCTCTCCAGGCCCGCCAAGAGACCCAGTACTTC.

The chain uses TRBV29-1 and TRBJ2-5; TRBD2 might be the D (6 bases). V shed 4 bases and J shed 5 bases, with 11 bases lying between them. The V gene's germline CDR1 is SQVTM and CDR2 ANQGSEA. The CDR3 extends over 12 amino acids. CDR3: CSVAPRGETQYF. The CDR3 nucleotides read TGCAGCGTTGCCCCCCGGGGGGAGACCCAGTACTTC.

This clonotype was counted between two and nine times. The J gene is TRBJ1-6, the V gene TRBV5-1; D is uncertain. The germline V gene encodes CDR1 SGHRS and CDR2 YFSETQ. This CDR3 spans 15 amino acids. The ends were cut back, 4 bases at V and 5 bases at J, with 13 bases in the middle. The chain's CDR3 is CASSDRGGNNSPLHF. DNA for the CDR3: TGCGCCAGCAGCGACCGAGGAGGAAATAATTCACCCCTCCACTTT.

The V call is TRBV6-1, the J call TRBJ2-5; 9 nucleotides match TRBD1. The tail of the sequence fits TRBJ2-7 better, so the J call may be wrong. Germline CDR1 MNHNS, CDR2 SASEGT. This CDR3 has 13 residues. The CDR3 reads CASSSGQGREQYF. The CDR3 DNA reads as TGTGCCAGCAGTTCCGGACAGGGGCGCGAGCAGTACTTC.

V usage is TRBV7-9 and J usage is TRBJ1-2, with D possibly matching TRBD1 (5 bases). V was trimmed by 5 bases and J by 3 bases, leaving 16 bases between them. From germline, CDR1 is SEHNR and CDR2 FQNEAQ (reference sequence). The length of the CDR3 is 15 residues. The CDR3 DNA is TGTGCCAGCAGCGGAGGCGCAGGGCCTTACTATGGCTACACCTTC. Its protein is CASSGGAGPYYGYTF.

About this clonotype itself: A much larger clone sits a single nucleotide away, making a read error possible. The DNA of the CDR3 is TGTGCCGGCAGCCCAGTGGCGGGGGGCTACGAGCAGTACTTC. Its translation is CAGSPVAGGYEQYF. The chain carries TRBV7-9 and TRBJ2-7; the match to TRBD2 covers 8 bases. Germline CDR1 SEHNR, CDR2 FQNEAQ (reference sequence). This CDR3 region has 14 residues.

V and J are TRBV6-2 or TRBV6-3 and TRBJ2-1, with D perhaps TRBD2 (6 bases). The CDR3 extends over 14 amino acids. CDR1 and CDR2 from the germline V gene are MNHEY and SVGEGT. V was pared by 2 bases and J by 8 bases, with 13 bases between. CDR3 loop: CASSYPTRAYEQFF. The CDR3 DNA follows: TGTGCCAGCAGTTACCCGACTAGGGCGTATGAGCAGTTCTTC.

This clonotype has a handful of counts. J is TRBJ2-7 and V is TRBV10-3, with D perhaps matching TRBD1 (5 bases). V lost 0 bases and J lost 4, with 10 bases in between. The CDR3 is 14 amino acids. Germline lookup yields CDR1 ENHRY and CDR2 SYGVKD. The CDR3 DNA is TGTGCCATCAGTGAGTCTACAGGAGTTTACGAGCAGTACTTC. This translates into CAISESTGVYEQYF.

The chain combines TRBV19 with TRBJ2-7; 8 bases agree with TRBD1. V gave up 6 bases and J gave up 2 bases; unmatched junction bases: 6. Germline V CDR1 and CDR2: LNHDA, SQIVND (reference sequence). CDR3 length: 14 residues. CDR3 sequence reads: CASRPTGVTYEQYF. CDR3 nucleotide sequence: TGTGCCAGTAGGCCGACAGGGGTAACCTACGAGCAGTACTTC.

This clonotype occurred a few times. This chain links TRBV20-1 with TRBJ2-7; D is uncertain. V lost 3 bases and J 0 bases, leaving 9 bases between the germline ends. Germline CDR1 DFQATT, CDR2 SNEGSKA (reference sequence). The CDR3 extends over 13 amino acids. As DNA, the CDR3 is TGCAGTGCTAGTTTGTGGGTCTCCTACGAGCAGTACTTC. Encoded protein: CSASLWVSYEQYF.

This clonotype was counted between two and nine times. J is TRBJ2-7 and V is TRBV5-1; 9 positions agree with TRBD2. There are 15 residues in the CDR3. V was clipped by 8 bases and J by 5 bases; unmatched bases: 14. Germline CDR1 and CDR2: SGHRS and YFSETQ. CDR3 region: CASGIERTSVDEQYF. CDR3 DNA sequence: TGCGCCAGTGGCATAGAGAGGACTAGCGTTGACGAGCAGTACTTC.

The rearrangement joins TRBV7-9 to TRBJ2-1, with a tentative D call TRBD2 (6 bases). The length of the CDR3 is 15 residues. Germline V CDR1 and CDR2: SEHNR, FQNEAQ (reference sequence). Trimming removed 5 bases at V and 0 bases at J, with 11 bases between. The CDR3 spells CASSTHGGSYNEQFF. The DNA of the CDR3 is TGTGCCAGCAGCACCCACGGGGGCTCCTACAATGAGCAGTTCTTC.

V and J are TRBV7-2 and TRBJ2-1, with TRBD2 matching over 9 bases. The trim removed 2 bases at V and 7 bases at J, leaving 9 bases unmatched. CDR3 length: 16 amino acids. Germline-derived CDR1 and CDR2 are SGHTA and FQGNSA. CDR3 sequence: CASSLHPWREGNEQFF. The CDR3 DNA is TGTGCCAGCAGCTTACATCCCTGGCGGGAGGGGAATGAGCAGTTCTTC.

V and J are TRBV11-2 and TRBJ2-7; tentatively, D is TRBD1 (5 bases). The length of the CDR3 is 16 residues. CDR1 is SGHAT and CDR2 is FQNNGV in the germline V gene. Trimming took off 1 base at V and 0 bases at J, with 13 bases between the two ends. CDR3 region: CASSLGGPDSSYEQYF. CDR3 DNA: TGTGCCAGCAGCTTAGGGGGCCCCGATAGCTCCTACGAGCAGTACTTC.

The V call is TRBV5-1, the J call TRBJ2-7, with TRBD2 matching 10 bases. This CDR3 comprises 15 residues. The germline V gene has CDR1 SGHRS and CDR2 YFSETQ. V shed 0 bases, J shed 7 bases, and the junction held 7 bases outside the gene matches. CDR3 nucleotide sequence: TGCGCCAGCAGCTTGGTGCTAGCGGGGGACAATGAGCAGTACTTC. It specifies CASSLVLAGDNEQYF.

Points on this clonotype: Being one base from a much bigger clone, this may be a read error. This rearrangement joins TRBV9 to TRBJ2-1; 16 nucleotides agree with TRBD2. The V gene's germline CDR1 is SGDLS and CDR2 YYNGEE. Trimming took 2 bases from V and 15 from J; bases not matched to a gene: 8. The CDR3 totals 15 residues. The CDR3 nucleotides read TGTGCCAGCAGCGTCGAACCGGGACTAGCGGGAGGGCGGTTCTTC. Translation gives CASSVEPGLAGGRFF.

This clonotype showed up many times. Here the CDR3 DNA reads TGCAGCGTTGAAGGTCCCCAGGGCGGGGAGACCCAGTACTTC. The encoded protein is CSVEGPQGGETQYF. The chain has TRBV29-1 and TRBJ2-5; tentatively, D is TRBD1 or TRBD2 (5 bases each). The germline CDR1 and CDR2 sequences are SQVTM and ANQGSEA. CDR3 size: 14 residues. Deletions cut 1 base from V and 5 bases from J, with 14 bases between.

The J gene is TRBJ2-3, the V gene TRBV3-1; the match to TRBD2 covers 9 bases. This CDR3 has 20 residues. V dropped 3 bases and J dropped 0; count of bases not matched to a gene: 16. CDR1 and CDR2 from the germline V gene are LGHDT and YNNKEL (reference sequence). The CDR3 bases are TGTGCCAGCAGCCACACATCTACCCCTAGCGGGATGACTAGCACAGATACGCAGTATTTT. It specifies CASSHTSTPSGMTSTDTQYF.

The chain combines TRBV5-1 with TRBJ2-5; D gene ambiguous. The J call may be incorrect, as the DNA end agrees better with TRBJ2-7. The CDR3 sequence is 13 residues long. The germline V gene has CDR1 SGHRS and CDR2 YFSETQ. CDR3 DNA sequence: TGCGCCAGCAGCTTGGTAGCATTCGACGAGCAGTACTTC. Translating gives CASSLVAFDEQYF.

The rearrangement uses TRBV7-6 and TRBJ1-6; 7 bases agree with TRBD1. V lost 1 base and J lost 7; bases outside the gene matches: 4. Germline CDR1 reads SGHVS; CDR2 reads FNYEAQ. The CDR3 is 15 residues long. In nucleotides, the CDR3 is TGTGCCAGCAGCTTAGGACAGGGTACGAATTCACCCCTCCACTTT. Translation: CASSLGQGTNSPLHF.

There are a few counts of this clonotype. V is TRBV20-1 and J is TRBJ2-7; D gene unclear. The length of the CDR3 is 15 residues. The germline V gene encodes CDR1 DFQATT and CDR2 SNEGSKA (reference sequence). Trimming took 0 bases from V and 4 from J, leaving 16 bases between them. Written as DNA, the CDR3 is TGCAGTGCTAGAGATTTGGGAAATAGATTGTACGAGCAGTACTTC. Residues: CSARDLGNRLYEQYF.

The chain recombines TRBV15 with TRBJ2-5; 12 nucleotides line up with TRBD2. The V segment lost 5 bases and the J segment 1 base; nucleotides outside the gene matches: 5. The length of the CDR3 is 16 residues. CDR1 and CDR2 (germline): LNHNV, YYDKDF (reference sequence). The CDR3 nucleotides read TGTGCCACCAGCGATCGACTAGCGGGAGTCCAAGAGACCCAGTACTTC. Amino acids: CATSDRLAGVQETQYF.

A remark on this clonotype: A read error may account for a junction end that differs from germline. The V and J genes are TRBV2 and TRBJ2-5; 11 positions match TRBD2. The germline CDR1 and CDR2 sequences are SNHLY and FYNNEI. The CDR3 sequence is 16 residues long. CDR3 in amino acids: CTSSEDRLAGQEAQYF. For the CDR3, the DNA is TGTACCAGCAGTGAAGACCGACTAGCGGGACAAGAGGCCCAGTACTTC. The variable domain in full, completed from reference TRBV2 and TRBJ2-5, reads EPEVTQTPSHQVTQMGQEVILRCVPISNHLYFYWYRQILGQKVEFLVSFYNNEISEKSEIFDDQFSVERPDGSNFTLKIRSTKLEDSAMYFCTSSEDRLAGQEAQYFGPGTRLLVL.

The CDR3 sequence: CASRGEKLFF. In nucleotides, the CDR3 is TGTGCCAGCAGGGGAGAAAAACTGTTTTTT. J is TRBJ1-4 and V is TRBV6-5; the D is unclear. Trimming took off 6 bases at V and 8 bases at J, with 4 bases between the two ends. Germline lookup yields CDR1 MNHEY and CDR2 SVGAGI. The CDR3 has 10 amino acids.

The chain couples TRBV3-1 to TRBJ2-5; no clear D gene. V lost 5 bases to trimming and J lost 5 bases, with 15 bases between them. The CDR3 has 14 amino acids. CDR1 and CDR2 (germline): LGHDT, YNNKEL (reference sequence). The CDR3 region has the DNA TGTGCCAGCAGCTGGGCCGGAGCAAGGGAGACCCAGTACTTC. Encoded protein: CASSWAGARETQYF.

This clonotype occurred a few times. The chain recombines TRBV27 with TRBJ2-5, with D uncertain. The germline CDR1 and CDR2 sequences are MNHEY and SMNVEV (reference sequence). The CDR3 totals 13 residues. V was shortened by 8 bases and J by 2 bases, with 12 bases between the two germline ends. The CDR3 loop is CASSQLGQETQYF. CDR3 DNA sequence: TGTGCCAGCTCTCAGTTGGGACAAGAGACCCAGTACTTC.

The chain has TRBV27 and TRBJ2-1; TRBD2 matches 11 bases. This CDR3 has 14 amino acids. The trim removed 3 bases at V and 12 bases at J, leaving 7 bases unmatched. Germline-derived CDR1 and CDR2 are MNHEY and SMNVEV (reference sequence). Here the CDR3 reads CASSFSGGVSGQFF. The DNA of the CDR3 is TGTGCCAGCAGTTTTAGCGGGGGGGTGAGTGGGCAGTTCTTC.

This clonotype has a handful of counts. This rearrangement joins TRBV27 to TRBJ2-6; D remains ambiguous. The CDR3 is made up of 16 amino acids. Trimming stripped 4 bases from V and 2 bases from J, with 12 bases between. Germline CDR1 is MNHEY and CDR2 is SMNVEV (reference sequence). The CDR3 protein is CASSYSGGTGANVLTF. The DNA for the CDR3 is TGTGCCAGCAGTTACTCAGGCGGAACTGGGGCCAACGTCCTGACTTTC.